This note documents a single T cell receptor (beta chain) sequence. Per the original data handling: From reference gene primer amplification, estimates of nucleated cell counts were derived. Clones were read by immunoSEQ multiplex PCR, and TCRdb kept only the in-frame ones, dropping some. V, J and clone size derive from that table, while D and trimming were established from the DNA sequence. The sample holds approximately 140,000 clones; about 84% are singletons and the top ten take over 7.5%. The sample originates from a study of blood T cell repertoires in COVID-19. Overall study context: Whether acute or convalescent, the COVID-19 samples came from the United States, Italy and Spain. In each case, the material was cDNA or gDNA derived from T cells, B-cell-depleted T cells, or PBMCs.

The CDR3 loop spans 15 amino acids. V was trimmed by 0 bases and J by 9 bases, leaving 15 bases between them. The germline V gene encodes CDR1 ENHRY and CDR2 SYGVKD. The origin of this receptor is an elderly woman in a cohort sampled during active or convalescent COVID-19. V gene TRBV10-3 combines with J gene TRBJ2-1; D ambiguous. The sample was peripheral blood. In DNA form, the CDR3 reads TGTGCCATCAGTGAGTCTGGCGCAGCGCGTGCTGAGCAGTTCTTC. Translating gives CAISESGAARAEQFF.